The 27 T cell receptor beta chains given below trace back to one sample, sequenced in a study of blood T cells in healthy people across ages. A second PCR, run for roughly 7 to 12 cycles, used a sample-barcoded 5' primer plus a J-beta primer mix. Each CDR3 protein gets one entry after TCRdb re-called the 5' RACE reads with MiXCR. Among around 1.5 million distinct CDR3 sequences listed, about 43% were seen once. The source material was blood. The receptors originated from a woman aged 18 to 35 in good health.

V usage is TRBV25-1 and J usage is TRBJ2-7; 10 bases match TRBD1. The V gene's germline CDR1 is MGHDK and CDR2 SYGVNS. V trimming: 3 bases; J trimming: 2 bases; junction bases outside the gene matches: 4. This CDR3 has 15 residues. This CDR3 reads CASSDAGTGAYEQYF. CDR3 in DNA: TGTGCCAGCAGTGACGCCGGGACAGGGGCCTACGAGCAGTACTTC.

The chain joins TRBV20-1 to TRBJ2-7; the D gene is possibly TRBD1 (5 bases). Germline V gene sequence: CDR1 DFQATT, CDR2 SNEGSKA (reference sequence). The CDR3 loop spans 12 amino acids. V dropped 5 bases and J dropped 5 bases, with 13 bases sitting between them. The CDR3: CSAGQGPDEQYF. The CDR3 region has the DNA TGCAGTGCTGGGCAGGGTCCCGACGAGCAGTACTTC.

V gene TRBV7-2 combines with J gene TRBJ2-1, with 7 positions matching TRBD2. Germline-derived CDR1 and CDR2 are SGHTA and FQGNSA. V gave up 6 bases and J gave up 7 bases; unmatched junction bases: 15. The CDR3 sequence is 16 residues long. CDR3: CASRSGREKGGNEQFF. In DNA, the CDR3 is TGTGCCAGCAGGAGTGGGCGGGAGAAGGGCGGAAATGAGCAGTTCTTC.

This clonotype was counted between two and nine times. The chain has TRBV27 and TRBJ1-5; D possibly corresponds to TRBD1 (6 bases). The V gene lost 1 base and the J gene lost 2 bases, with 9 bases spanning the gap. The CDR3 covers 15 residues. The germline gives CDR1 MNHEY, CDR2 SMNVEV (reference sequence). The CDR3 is CASSLWGRGNQPQHF. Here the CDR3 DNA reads TGTGCCAGCAGTTTATGGGGGCGAGGCAATCAGCCCCAGCATTTT.

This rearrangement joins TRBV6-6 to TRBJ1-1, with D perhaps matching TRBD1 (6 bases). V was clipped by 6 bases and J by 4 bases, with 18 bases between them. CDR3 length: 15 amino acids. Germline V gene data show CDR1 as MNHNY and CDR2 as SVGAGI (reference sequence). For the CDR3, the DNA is TGTGCCAGCAGCCACCTGTTGCTACAGGGCACTGAAGCTTTCTTT. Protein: CASSHLLLQGTEAFF.

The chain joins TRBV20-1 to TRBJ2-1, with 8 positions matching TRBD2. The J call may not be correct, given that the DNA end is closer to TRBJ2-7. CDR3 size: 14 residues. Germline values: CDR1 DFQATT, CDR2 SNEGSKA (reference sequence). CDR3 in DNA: TGCAGTGCCAATACCGGGACTAGTATGGGCGAGCAGTACTTC. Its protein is CSANTGTSMGEQYF.

This CDR3 reads CASSPNTPGSQYF. The CDR3 DNA follows: TGTGCCAGCAGCCCCAATACTCCCGGAAGCCAGTACTTC. The rearrangement links TRBV7-2 to TRBJ2-7; D gene unclear. The CDR3 totals 13 residues. V lost 5 bases, J lost 10 bases, and 18 bases lay in between. Germline V gene lookup returns CDR1 SGHTA and CDR2 FQGNSA.

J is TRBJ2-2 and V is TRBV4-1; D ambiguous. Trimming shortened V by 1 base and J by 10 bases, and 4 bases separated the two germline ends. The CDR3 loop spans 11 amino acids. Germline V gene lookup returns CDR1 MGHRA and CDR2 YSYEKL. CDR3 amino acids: CASSQVEELFF. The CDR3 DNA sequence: TGCGCCAGCAGCCAAGTTGAGGAGCTGTTTTTT.

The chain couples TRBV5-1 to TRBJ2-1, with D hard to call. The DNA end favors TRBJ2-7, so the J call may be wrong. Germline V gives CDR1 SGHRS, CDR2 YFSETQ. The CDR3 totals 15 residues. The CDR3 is CASSLGLVGDNEQYF. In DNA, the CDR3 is TGCGCCAGCAGCTTGGGCCTAGTCGGCGACAATGAGCAGTACTTC.

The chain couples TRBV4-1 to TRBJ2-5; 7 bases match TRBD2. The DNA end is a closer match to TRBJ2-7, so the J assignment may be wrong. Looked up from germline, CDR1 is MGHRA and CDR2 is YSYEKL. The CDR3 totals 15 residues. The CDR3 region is CASSQEALASYEQYF. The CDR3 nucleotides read TGCGCCAGCAGCCAAGAAGCACTAGCGAGCTACGAGCAGTACTTC.

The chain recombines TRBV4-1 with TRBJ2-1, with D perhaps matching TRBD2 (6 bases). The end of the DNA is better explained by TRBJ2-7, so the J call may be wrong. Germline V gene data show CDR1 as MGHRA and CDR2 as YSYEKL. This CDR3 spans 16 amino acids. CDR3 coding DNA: TGCGCCAGCAGCCAAGTTGGAGGGGCGAACTACAATGAGCAGTACTTC. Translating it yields CASSQVGGANYNEQYF.

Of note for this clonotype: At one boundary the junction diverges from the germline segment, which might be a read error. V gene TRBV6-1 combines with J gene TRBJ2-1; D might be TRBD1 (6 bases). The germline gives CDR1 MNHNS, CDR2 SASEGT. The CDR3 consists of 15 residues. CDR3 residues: CASGRGTSSYNERFF. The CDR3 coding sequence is TGTGCCAGCGGGCGAGGGACAAGCTCCTACAATGAGCGGTTCTTC.

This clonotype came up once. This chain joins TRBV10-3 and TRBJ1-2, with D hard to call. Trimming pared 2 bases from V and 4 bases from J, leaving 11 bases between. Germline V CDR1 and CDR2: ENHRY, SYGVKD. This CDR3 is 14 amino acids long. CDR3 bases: TGTGCCATCAGTGAGAAAGCAGGCCTCTATGGCTACACCTTC. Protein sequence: CAISEKAGLYGYTF.

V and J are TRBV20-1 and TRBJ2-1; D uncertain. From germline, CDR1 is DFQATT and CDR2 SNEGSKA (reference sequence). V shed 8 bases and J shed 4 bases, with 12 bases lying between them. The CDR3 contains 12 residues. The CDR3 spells CSTNGLYNEQFF. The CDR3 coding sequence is TGCAGTACCAACGGGCTTTACAATGAGCAGTTCTTC.

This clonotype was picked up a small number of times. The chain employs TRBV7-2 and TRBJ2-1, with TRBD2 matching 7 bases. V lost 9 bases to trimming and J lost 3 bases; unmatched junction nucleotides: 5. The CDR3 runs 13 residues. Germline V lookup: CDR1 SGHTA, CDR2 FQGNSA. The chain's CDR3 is CASSGFYYNEQFF. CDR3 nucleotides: TGTGCCAGTAGCGGGTTCTACTACAATGAGCAGTTCTTC.

CDR3 nucleotides: TGCGCCAGCAGCTTGGGAGGTCAGGACCACTACGAGCAGTACTTC. The encoded protein is CASSLGGQDHYEQYF. V usage is TRBV5-1 and J usage is TRBJ2-7, with no clear D. Germline assignment: CDR1 SGHRS and CDR2 YFSETQ. The length of the CDR3 is 15 residues. V lost 0 bases, J lost 3 bases, and 13 bases lay in between.

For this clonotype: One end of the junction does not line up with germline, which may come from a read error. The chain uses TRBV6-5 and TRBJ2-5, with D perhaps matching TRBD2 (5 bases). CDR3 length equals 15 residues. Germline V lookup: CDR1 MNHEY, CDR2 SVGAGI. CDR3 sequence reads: CASSPRGFGQEAQYF. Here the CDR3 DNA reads TGTGCCAGCTCCCCCAGAGGGTTTGGCCAAGAGGCCCAGTACTTC.

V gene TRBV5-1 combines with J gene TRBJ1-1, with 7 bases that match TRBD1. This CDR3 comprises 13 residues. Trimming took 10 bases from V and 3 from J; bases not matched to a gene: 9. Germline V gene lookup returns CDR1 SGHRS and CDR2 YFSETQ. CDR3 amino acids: CASRGGPDTEAFF. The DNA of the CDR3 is TGCGCCTCCAGGGGGGGGCCCGACACTGAAGCTTTCTTT.

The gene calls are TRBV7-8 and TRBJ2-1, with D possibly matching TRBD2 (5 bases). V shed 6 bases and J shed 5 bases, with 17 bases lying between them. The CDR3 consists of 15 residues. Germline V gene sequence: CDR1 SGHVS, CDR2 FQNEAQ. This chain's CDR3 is CASSHGPLAHNEQFF. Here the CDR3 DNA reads TGTGCCAGCAGTCACGGCCCGCTAGCCCACAATGAGCAGTTCTTC.

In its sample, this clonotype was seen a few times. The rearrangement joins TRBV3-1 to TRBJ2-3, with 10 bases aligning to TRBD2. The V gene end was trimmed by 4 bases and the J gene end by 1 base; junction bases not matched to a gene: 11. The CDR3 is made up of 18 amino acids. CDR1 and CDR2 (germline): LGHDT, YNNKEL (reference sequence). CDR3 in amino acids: CASSLRSGRALRTDTQYF. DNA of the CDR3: TGTGCCAGCAGCCTAAGGAGCGGGAGGGCCTTGCGCACAGATACGCAGTATTTT.

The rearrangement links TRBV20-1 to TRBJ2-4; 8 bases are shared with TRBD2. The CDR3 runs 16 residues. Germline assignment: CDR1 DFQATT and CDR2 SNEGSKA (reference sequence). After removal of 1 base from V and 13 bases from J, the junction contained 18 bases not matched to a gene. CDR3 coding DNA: TGCAGTGCTAGAGCCCCGGGACTAGTGAACAACGATGAGCAGTACTTC. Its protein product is CSARAPGLVNNDEQYF.

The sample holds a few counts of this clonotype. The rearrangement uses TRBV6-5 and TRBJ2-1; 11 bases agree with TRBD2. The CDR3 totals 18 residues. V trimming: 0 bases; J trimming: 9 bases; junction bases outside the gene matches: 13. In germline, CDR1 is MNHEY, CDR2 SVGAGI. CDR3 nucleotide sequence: TGTGCCAGCAGTTACTCTGGTAGCGGGGGGGCCTTTACACGTGAGCAGTTCTTC. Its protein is CASSYSGSGGAFTREQFF.

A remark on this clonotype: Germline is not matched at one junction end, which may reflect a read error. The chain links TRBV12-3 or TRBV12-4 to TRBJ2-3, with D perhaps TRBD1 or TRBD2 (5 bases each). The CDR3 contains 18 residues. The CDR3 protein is CAGSLGIGASRFTDTQYF. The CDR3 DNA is TGTGCCGGCAGTTTAGGAATTGGGGCTAGCAGGTTTACAGATACGCAGTATTTT.

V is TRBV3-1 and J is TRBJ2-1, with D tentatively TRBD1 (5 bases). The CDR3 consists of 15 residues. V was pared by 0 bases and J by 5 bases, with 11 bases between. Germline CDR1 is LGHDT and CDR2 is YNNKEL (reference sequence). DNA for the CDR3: TGTGCCAGCAGCCAAGACACGGACAAAGACAATGAGCAGTTCTTC. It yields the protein CASSQDTDKDNEQFF.

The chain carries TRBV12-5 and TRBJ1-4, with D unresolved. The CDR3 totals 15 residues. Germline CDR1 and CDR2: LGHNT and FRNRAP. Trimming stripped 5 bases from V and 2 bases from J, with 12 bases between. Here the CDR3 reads CASGPDLGTNEKLFF. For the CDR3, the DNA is TGTGCTAGTGGTCCGGATCTAGGGACTAATGAAAAACTGTTTTTT.

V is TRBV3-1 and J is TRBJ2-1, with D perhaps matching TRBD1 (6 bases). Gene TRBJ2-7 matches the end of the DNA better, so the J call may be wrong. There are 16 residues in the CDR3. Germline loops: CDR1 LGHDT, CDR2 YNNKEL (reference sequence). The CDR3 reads CASSQDDRSSYNEQYF. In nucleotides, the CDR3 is TGTGCCAGCAGCCAAGATGACAGGAGCTCCTACAATGAGCAGTACTTC.

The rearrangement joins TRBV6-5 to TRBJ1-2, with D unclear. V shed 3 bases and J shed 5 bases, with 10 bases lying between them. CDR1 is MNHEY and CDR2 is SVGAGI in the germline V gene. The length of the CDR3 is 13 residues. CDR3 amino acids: CASSYSVGYGYTF. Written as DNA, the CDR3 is TGTGCCAGCAGTTATTCGGTCGGATATGGCTACACCTTC.